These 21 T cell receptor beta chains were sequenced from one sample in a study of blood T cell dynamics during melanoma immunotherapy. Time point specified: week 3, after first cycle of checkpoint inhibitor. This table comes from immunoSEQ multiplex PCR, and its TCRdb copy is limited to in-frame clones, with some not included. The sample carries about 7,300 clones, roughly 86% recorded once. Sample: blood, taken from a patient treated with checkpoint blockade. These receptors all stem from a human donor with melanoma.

Written as DNA, the CDR3 is TGTGCCAGCAGTGGACAAGGGTGGCGAACAGATACGCAGTATTTT. Amino acids: CASSGQGWRTDTQYF. V and J are TRBV28 and TRBJ2-3; D is perhaps TRBD1 (5 bases). This CDR3 is 15 amino acids long. V lost 5 bases and J lost 3, with 15 bases in between. Germline lookup yields CDR1 MDHEN and CDR2 SYDVKM.

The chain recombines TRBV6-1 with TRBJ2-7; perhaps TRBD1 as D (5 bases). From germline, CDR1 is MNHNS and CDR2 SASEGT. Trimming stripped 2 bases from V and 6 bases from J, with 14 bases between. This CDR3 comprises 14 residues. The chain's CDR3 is CASSEFYRRGEQYF. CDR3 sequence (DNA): TGTGCCAGCAGTGAATTTTATAGAAGGGGCGAGCAGTACTTC.

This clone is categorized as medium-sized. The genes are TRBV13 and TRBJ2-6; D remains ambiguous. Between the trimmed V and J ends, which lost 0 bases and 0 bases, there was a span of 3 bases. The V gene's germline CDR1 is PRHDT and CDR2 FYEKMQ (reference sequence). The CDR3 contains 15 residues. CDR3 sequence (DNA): TGTGCCAGCAGCTTAGGGGGCTCTGGGGCCAACGTCCTGACTTTC. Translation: CASSLGGSGANVLTF.

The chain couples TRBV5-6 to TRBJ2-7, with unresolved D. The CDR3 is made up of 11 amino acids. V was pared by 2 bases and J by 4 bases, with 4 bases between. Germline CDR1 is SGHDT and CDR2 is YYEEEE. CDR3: CASSFKYEQYF. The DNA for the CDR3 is TGTGCCAGCAGCTTTAAGTACGAGCAGTACTTC.

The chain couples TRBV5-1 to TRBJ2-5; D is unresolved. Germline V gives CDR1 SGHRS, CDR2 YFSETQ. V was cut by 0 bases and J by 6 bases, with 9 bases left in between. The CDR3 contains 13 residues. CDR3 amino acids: CASSLDVSQTQYF. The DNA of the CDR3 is TGCGCCAGCAGCTTGGATGTTAGCCAGACCCAGTACTTC.

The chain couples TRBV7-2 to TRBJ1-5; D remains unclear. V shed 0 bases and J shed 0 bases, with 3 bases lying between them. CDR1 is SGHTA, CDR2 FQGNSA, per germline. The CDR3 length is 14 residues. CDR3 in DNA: TGTGCCAGCAGCTTAGCTGGTAGCAATCAGCCCCAGCATTTT. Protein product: CASSLAGSNQPQHF. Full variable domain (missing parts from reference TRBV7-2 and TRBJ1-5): GAGVSQSPSNKVTEKGKDVELRCDPISGHTALYWYRQSLGQGLEFLIYFQGNSAPDKSGLPSDRFSAERTGGSVSTLTIQRTQQEDSAVYLCASSLAGSNQPQHFGDGTRLSIL.

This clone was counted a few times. The CDR3 sequence is CASSLDEYGYTF. Here the CDR3 DNA reads TGTGCCAGCAGCTTGGATGAGTATGGCTACACCTTC. V and J are TRBV5-4 and TRBJ1-2; D gene uncertain. The CDR3 is made up of 12 amino acids. CDR1 is SGHNT, CDR2 YYREEE, per germline (reference sequence). Trimming cost V 0 bases and J 5 bases, with 5 bases left between them. The whole variable domain, filled in from reference TRBV5-4 and TRBJ1-2, reads ETGVTQSPTHLIKTRGQQVTLRCSSQSGHNTVSWYQQALGQGPQFIFQYYREEENGRGNFPPRFSGLQFPNYSSELNVNALELDDSALYLCASSLDEYGYTFGSGTRLTVV.

This CDR3 reads CASSLGIAGGRTDTQYF. In DNA, the CDR3 is TGTGCCAGCAGCTTGGGCATAGCGGGGGGGCGCACAGATACGCAGTATTTT. The rearrangement joins TRBV5-5 to TRBJ2-3; 11 bases agree with TRBD2. CDR3 length: 17 residues. The germline CDR1 and CDR2 sequences are SGHKS and YYEKEE (reference sequence). J gave up 1 base and V 0 bases, and 4 bases lay outside the gene matches.

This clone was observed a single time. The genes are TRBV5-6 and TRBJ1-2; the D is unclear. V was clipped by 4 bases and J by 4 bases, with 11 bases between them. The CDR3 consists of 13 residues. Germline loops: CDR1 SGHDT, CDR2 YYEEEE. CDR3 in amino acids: CASSQDGFYGYTF. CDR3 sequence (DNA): TGTGCCAGCAGCCAGGACGGTTTCTATGGCTACACCTTC.

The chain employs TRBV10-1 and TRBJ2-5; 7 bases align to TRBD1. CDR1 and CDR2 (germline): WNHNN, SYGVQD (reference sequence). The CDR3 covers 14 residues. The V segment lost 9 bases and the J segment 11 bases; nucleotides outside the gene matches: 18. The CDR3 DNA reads TGCGCCAGGTTCTCGGAGACAGGGACCTCCCAGCAGTACTTC. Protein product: CARFSETGTSQQYF.

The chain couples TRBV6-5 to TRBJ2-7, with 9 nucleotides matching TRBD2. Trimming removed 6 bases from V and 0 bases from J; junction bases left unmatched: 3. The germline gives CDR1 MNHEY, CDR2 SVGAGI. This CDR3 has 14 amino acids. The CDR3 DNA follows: TGTGCCAGCAGAAGCGGGGGGAGCTCCTACGAGCAGTACTTC. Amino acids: CASRSGGSSYEQYF.

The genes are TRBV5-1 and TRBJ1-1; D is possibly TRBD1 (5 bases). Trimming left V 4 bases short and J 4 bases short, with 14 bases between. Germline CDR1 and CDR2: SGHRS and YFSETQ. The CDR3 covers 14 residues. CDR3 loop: CASSTSAGSTEAFF. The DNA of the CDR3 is TGCGCCAGCAGCACCTCTGCAGGGTCCACTGAAGCTTTCTTT.

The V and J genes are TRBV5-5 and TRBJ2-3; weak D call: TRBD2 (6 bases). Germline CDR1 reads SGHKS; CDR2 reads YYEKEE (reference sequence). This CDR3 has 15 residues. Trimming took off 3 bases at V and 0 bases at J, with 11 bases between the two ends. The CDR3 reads CASSSLLASTDTQYF. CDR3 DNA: TGTGCCAGCAGCTCCCTACTAGCCAGCACAGATACGCAGTATTTT.

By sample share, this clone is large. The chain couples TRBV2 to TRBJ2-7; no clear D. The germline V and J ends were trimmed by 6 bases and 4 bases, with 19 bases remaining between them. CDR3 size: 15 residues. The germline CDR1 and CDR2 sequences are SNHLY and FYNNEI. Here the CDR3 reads CASSPDPRSEYEQYF. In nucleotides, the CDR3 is TGTGCCAGCAGCCCCGACCCACGAAGCGAATACGAGCAGTACTTC.

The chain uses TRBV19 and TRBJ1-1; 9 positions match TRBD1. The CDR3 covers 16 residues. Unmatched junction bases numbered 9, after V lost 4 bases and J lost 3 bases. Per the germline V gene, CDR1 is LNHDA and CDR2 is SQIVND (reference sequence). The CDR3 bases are TGTGCCAGTAGTACTTTGACAGGGGGGCCTTACACTGAAGCTTTCTTT. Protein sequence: CASSTLTGGPYTEAFF.

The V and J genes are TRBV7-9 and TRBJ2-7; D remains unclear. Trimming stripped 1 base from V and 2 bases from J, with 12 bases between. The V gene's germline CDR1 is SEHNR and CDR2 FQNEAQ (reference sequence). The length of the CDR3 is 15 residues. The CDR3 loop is CASSLDIGSAYEQYF. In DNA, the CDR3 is TGTGCCAGCAGCTTAGATATAGGGTCGGCCTACGAGCAGTACTTC.

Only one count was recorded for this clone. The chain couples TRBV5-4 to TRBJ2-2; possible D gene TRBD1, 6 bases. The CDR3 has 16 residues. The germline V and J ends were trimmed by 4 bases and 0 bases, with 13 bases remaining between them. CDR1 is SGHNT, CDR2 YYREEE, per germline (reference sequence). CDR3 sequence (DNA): TGTGCCAGCAGCAACGACAGGCCCGCGAACACCGGGGAGCTGTTTTTT. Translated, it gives CASSNDRPANTGELFF.

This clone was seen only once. The CDR3 here is CASKVDQGRQYF. In DNA, the CDR3 is TGTGCCAGCAAGGTTGATCAGGGGCGGCAGTACTTC. The J gene is TRBJ2-7, the V gene TRBV2; a possible D gene is TRBD1 (6 bases). The CDR3 spans 12 residues. Trimming pared 7 bases from V and 9 bases from J, leaving 16 bases between. Germline loops: CDR1 SNHLY, CDR2 FYNNEI.

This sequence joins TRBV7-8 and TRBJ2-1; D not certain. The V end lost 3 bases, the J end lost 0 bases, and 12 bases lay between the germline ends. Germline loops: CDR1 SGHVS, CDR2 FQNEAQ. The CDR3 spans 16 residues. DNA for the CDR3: TGTGCCAGCAGCTTGAGCTCAATGAGCTCCTACAATGAGCAGTTCTTC. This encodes CASSLSSMSSYNEQFF. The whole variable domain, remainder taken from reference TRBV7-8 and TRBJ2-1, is GAGVSQSPRYKVAKRGQDVALRCDPISGHVSLFWYQQALGQGPEFLTYFQNEAQLDKSGLPSDRFFAERPEGSVSTLKIQRTQQEDSAVYLCASSLSSMSSYNEQFFGPGTRLTVL.

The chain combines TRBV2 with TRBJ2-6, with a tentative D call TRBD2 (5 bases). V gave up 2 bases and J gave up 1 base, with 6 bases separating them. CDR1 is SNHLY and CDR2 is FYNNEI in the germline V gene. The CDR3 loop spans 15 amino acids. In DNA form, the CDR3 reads TGTGCCAGCAGTGAACGGACTTCTGGGGCCAACGTCCTGACTTTC. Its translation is CASSERTSGANVLTF. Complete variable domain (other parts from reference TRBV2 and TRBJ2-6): EPEVTQTPSHQVTQMGQEVILRCVPISNHLYFYWYRQILGQKVEFLVSFYNNEISEKSEIFDDQFSVERPDGSNFTLKIRSTKLEDSAMYFCASSERTSGANVLTFGAGSRLTVL.

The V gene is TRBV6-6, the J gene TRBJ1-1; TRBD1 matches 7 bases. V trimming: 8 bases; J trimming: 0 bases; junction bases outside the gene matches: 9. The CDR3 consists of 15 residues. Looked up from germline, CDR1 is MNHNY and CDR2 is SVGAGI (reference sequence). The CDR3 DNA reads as TGTGCCAGCTCTCTGGGCAGGGGGTTGAACACTGAAGCTTTCTTT. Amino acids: CASSLGRGLNTEAFF.